This TCR beta chain was found in a study of T cell repertoires in cytomegalovirus infection. Turning to the study itself: Public TCR beta signatures marked donors with CMV infection and the matching HLA.

Study-wide points: HLA-C-restricted CMV-specific TCR beta clonotypes were dominant in the ex vivo response.

One entry per CDR3 protein, called by TCRdb with MiXCR from the reads. The repertoire holds nearly 650,000 distinct CDR3 sequences, with roughly 24% as singletons. V shed 1 base and J 4 bases; nucleotides not matched to a gene: 1. In germline, CDR1 is SGHTA, CDR2 FQGNSA. The CDR3 spans 13 residues. The table lists this clonotype with many counts. Antigen specificity is unknown. V gene TRBV7-2 combines with J gene TRBJ2-7; TRBD2 agrees at 7 bases. Specimen: CD8+ T cells from PBMCs. The sequence came from a human donor in good health (CMV status not recorded). Some clones in this sample may be carry-over from other donors' samples. The CDR3: CASSLGAGYEQYF. The CDR3 region has the DNA TGTGCCAGCAGCTTAGGAGCGGGATACGAGCAGTACTTC.